Listed here is a single T cell receptor (beta chain). TCRdb's table, derived via immunoSEQ multiplex PCR, lists solely in-frame clones and lacks some. This sample carries approximately 210,000 clones, 80% of them seen once, and the ten largest clones take around 4.7%. This sample is part of a study of blood T cell repertoires in COVID-19. The germline gives CDR1 SGHAT, CDR2 FQNNGV. Trimming at V came to 5 bases and at J to 3 bases, leaving 7 bases not matched to a gene. This CDR3 is built from 14 residues. The study drew participants aged about 18 to 95 years from roughly 25 US areas. The sample taken for sequencing was PBMCs or T cells enriched from blood (not recorded which). The chain combines TRBV11-2 with TRBJ2-7; 7 bases match TRBD2. The receptor was isolated from a young man with acute COVID-19. This chain's CDR3 is CASSPGLGGYEQYF. The CDR3 DNA reads as TGTGCCAGCAGCCCCGGACTAGGAGGCTACGAGCAGTACTTC. Filled out from reference TRBV11-2 and TRBJ2-7, the complete variable domain reads EAGVAQSPRYKIIEKRQSVAFWCNPISGHATLYWYQQILGQGPKLLIQFQNNGVVDDSQLPKDRFSAERLKGVDSTLKIQPAKLEDSAVYLCASSPGLGGYEQYFGPGTRLTVT.